This entry is about one TCR beta chain. The antigen it recognizes is unknown. Base-call qualities are not available, and no considerably larger clone is one nucleotide away. The immunoSEQ Assay, a bias-controlled multiplex PCR, was used to amplify TCRbeta CDR3 regions from genomic DNA. In the original analysis: The number of nucleated cells in each sample was estimated from the amplification of reference gene primers within the assay. Sequence reads were collapsed and filtered to measure the absolute abundance of every unique TCRbeta CDR3 rearrangement. Productive Simpson clonality was computed per sample as the square root of Simpson's diversity index over productive rearrangements. What TCRdb holds here is the immuneACCESS table cut down to in-frame rearrangements. Part of the clones is not present; checked against another copy, under half of the missing clones reflect an unresolved V gene, and the others are unexplained. Clonal size and the V and J genes are those of that table, whereas D and trimming came from the DNA. For this sample the table gives just over 150,000 clones, of which 88% were detected only once. Jointly, the top ten make up about 2.4% of the sample.

From a lookup of the germline V gene (reference sequence), CDR1 and CDR2 are MNHEY and SMNVEV. The CDR3 numbers 16 residues from cysteine through phenylalanine. This entry keeps only the CDR3 DNA: 48 bases, framed from base 1. The V end gives up 5 bases and the J end 0 bases, leaving 8 bases in the junction not matched to a gene. This specimen belongs to a study of blood T cell repertoires in COVID-19 (dated by TCRdb to the early 2020s). Describing the broader study: Collaborator samples came from the United States, Italy and Spain and covered acute and convalescent phases of COVID-19. Nearly every sample came with metadata listing a de-identified subject ID, COVID-19 status, age in years and sex. Where available, HLA class I and class II types were obtained from metadata supplied by the sample provider rather than from assay-based typing. The repertoires were made available in a free public database intended to serve as a resource for research on the immune response to SARS-CoV-2. The prospective study material was composed of cDNA or gDNA derived from T cells, B-cell-depleted T cells, or PBMCs. Deeply sampled blood TCRbeta repertoires from subjects exposed to, actively infected with, or recovered from COVID-19 were included in the dataset. The samples were drawn from two sources: the first 160 participants of the ongoing ImmuneRACE study, and 1,254 subjects contributed by 6 global collaborators. Broad study findings and their caveats: The quantity of clinical and demographic metadata differed by source and by participant and was supplied without curation.

Whole blood was collected in K2EDTA tubes by collaborating institutions according to the institutions' own protocols. For TCRbeta analysis, collaborator samples were shipped as frozen whole blood, as isolated PBMCs, or as DNA extracted from either sample type. The chain is made from TRBV27 and TRBJ1-1, and TRBD1 matches 8 of the central bases. This receptor was taken from a woman in her seventies with acute or convalescent COVID-19. Sequencing was carried out using peripheral blood. In nucleotide form, the sequence is TGTGCCAGCAGTGACTGGACAGGGCCCTTGAACACTGAAGCTTTCTTT. This translates into CASSDWTGPLNTEAFF.